One and the same sample provided the 28 T cell receptor beta chains below, sequenced in a study of blood T cell repertoires in COVID-19. The table came from immunoSEQ multiplex PCR; TCRdb's copy has only in-frame clones and leaves some out. The sample yields some 80,000 clones, approximately 85% seen once. Sequencing input: peripheral blood. Source of these receptors: a man aged 50 to 60 with COVID-19, enrolled during active disease.

This sequence joins TRBV6-1 and TRBJ1-3, with D perhaps matching TRBD1 (6 bases). CDR1 and CDR2 from the germline V gene are MNHNS and SASEGT. The CDR3 runs 15 residues. V lost 3 bases and J 0 bases, leaving 9 bases between the germline ends. CDR3 coding DNA: TGTGCCAGCAGTGATGACAGGAACTCTGGAAACACCATATATTTT. This gives the protein CASSDDRNSGNTIYF.

The chain uses TRBV30 and TRBJ1-1, with a weak D call TRBD1 (6 bases). CDR3 length: 13 residues. Trimming took 2 bases from V and 7 from J, leaving 14 bases between them. From germline, CDR1 is GTSNPN and CDR2 SVGIG (reference sequence). The CDR3 coding sequence is TGTGCCTGGAGTCCGACAGGCCCCTATGAAGCTTTCTTT. Translated, it gives CAWSPTGPYEAFF.

The genes are TRBV28 and TRBJ1-6; D possibly corresponds to TRBD1 (5 bases). Germline V CDR1 and CDR2: MDHEN, SYDVKM. Between the trimmed V and J ends, which lost 3 bases and 7 bases, there was a span of 10 bases. The CDR3 covers 14 residues. The CDR3 nucleotides read TGTGCCAGCAGTTTGGTTCAGGGAAATTCACCCCTCCACTTT. Translating gives CASSLVQGNSPLHF.

In regard to this clone: This likely stems from a read error, as it lies one base from a far larger clone. The chain combines TRBV28 with TRBJ2-7; D gene uncertain. Trimming removed 2 bases at V and 2 bases at J, with 7 bases between. The CDR3 contains 13 residues. CDR1 is MDHEN and CDR2 is SYDVKM in the germline V gene. The CDR3 reads CASSLGPTYEQYF. DNA for the CDR3: TGTGCCAGCAGTTTAGGGCCGACCTACGAGCAGTACTTC. Supplemented by reference TRBV28 and TRBJ2-7, the full variable domain reads DVKVTQSSRYLVKRTGEKVFLECVQDMDHENMFWYRQDPGLGLRLIYFSYDVKMKEKGDIPEGYSVSREKKERFSLILESASTNQTSMYLCASSLGPTYEQYFGPGTRLTVT.

The V call is TRBV19, the J call TRBJ2-2; D is ambiguous. Trimming removed 6 bases at V and 0 bases at J, with 8 bases between. Germline CDR1 LNHDA, CDR2 SQIVND (reference sequence). The CDR3 is 14 amino acids. CDR3 DNA sequence: TGTGCCAGTAGGTTCAGCGCGAACACCGGGGAGCTGTTTTTT. This sequence encodes CASRFSANTGELFF.

The chain joins TRBV28 to TRBJ1-2; 7 nucleotides line up with TRBD1. CDR3 length: 13 amino acids. The J segment lost 8 bases and the V segment lost 7 bases, leaving 10 bases of the junction unmatched. The germline V gene has CDR1 MDHEN and CDR2 SYDVKM. The DNA of the CDR3 is TGTGCCAGCACCCCCAGGGGGATGCGGGGCTACACCTTC. It specifies CASTPRGMRGYTF.

This chain joins TRBV19 and TRBJ2-2; 7 bases fit TRBD1. Trimming removed 5 bases from V and 8 bases from J; junction bases left unmatched: 5. Germline V gene lookup returns CDR1 LNHDA and CDR2 SQIVND (reference sequence). CDR3 length equals 13 residues. CDR3 in amino acids: CASSLDRAGELFF. The CDR3 DNA reads as TGTGCCAGTAGTCTCGACAGGGCTGGGGAGCTGTTTTTT.

The J gene is TRBJ1-3, the V gene TRBV30; D possibly corresponds to TRBD1 (6 bases). Germline V gene sequence: CDR1 GTSNPN, CDR2 SVGIG (reference sequence). V lost 1 base, J lost 3 bases, and 13 bases lay in between. This CDR3 comprises 15 residues. This chain's CDR3 is CAWSALDRFGNTIYF. The CDR3 DNA sequence: TGTGCCTGGAGTGCCCTGGACAGATTTGGAAACACCATATATTTT.

This chain uses TRBV20-1 with TRBJ1-2, with D perhaps matching TRBD1 (6 bases). Trimming stripped 3 bases from V and 3 bases from J, with 14 bases between. The length of the CDR3 is 14 residues. CDR1 and CDR2 (germline): DFQATT, SNEGSKA (reference sequence). The CDR3 region has the DNA TGCAGTGCTAGTGGGGTCAGGGGACACTATGGCTACACCTTC. Amino acid sequence: CSASGVRGHYGYTF.

The rearrangement joins TRBV21-1 to TRBJ2-4; TRBD1, as called in the table, went unchecked against the DNA. TRBV21-1 counts as a pseudogene. The CDR3 extends over 16 amino acids. CDR3 DNA sequence: TGTGCCAGCAGCAAAGGGGGAGACAGGGGCAAAAACATTCAGTACTTC. Translating it yields CASSKGGDRGKNIQYF.

This chain joins TRBV5-1 and TRBJ1-4; no firm D call. The ends were cut back, 1 base at V and 4 bases at J, with 14 bases in the middle. The CDR3 spans 16 residues. The V gene's germline CDR1 is SGHRS and CDR2 YFSETQ. This chain's CDR3 is CASSLSESGSNEKLFF. The CDR3 DNA sequence: TGCGCCAGCAGCTTGAGTGAGTCGGGGAGTAATGAAAAACTGTTTTTT.

This chain connects TRBV9 to TRBJ1-4; D remains unclear. This CDR3 is built from 14 residues. In germline, CDR1 is SGDLS, CDR2 YYNGEE. V lost 0 bases to trimming and J lost 4 bases, with 7 bases between them. CDR3: CASSVGTYNEKLFF. The CDR3 DNA reads TGTGCCAGCAGCGTAGGCACCTATAATGAAAAACTGTTTTTT.

The chain recombines TRBV2 with TRBJ2-7, with TRBD1 identical over 11 bases. Germline CDR1 reads SNHLY; CDR2 reads FYNNEI. The CDR3 is made up of 15 amino acids. The junction had 6 bases not matched to a gene; V was cut back by 3 bases and J by 5 bases. CDR3: CASSEVRTGGNEQYF. The CDR3 DNA sequence: TGTGCCAGCAGTGAGGTGCGGACAGGGGGCAACGAGCAGTACTTC.

The chain combines TRBV7-9 with TRBJ2-5; D is undetermined. The CDR3 sequence is 13 residues long. Per germline, CDR1 SEHNR and CDR2 FQNEAQ (reference sequence). Between the trimmed V and J ends, which lost 2 bases and 3 bases, there was a span of 7 bases. This CDR3 reads CASSLMSEETQYF. Written as DNA, the CDR3 is TGTGCCAGCAGCTTAATGTCAGAAGAGACCCAGTACTTC.

The chain links TRBV21-1 to TRBJ1-6; TRBD1 reflects the table's D call only, with no check against the DNA. TRBV21-1 is flagged as a pseudogene. The CDR3 sequence is 18 residues long. CDR3 DNA: TGTGCCAGCAGCGATAGACAGGGATACTCGGAGGTGGATTCACCCCTCCACTTT. This sequence encodes CASSDRQGYSEVDSPLHF.

This chain joins TRBV7-8 and TRBJ2-5, with 8 bases fitting TRBD1. Germline V gene data show CDR1 as SGHVS and CDR2 as FQNEAQ. V shed 5 bases, J shed 4 bases, and the junction held 9 bases outside the gene matches. The CDR3 runs 15 residues. As DNA, the CDR3 is TGTGCCAGCAGCCCAAGACAGGGGAGTCTAGAGACCCAGTACTTC. This sequence encodes CASSPRQGSLETQYF.

The chain links TRBV7-8 to TRBJ1-5; a weak D match, TRBD1 (5 bases). V lost 0 bases and J 10 bases, leaving 7 bases between the germline ends. Germline-derived CDR1 and CDR2 are SGHVS and FQNEAQ. The CDR3 sequence is 12 residues long. The CDR3 coding sequence is TGTGCCAGCAGCTTAGCGCGGGGCCCCCAGCATTTT. It is translated as CASSLARGPQHF.

The chain combines TRBV7-3 with TRBJ2-5; the D is unclear. Trimming left V 5 bases short and J 3 bases short, with 13 bases between. The CDR3 runs 14 residues. CDR1 is SGHTA, CDR2 FQGTGA, per germline. CDR3 DNA: TGTGCCAGCAGCACCACAGTACTTGAAGAGACCCAGTACTTC. Translation: CASSTTVLEETQYF.

The chain uses TRBV6-5 and TRBJ2-2, with a weak D call TRBD2 (6 bases). Trimming removed 8 bases at V and 6 bases at J, with 16 bases between. This CDR3 is 14 amino acids long. Per germline, CDR1 MNHEY and CDR2 SVGAGI. The CDR3 loop reads CASLGLPGAGELFF. The CDR3 region has the DNA TGTGCCAGCCTTGGACTTCCGGGGGCCGGGGAGCTGTTTTTT.

The chain couples TRBV7-9 to TRBJ2-7, with D unclear. This CDR3 has 13 amino acids. CDR1 is SEHNR, CDR2 FQNEAQ, per germline (reference sequence). V was shortened by 1 base and J by 3 bases, with 7 bases between the two germline ends. The CDR3 DNA is TGTGCCAGCAGCTTAGGAACAGTCTACGAGCAGTACTTC. Protein sequence: CASSLGTVYEQYF.

There are a few counts of this clone. The CDR3 DNA is TGTGCCAGCAGCCCCCGGGACAGGGCTCTTTTAGAGACCCAGTACTTC. This gives the protein CASSPRDRALLETQYF. The chain links TRBV3-1 (or the pseudogene TRBV3-2) to TRBJ2-5; TRBD1 aligns across 9 bases. With V trimmed by 4 bases and J by 4 bases, 10 bases remained unmatched. This CDR3 is 16 amino acids long. Germline-derived CDR1 and CDR2 are LGHDT and YNNKEL (reference sequence).

The chain combines TRBV29-1 with TRBJ2-7; a weak D match, TRBD1 (6 bases). The CDR3 is 13 residues long. The germline CDR1 and CDR2 sequences are SQVTM and ANQGSEA. The germline V and J ends were trimmed by 6 bases and 2 bases, with 14 bases remaining between them. The CDR3 sequence: CSVGRDTTYEQYF. CDR3 coding DNA: TGCAGCGTAGGCCGGGACACCACCTACGAGCAGTACTTC.

The gene calls are TRBV6-5 and TRBJ2-5; 8 bases agree with TRBD1. The CDR3 extends over 14 amino acids. V trimming: 6 bases; J trimming: 5 bases; junction bases outside the gene matches: 8. Germline CDR1 and CDR2: MNHEY and SVGAGI. The CDR3 spells CASRQQGAGETQYF. In nucleotides, the CDR3 is TGTGCCAGCAGACAGCAGGGGGCTGGGGAGACCCAGTACTTC.

The J gene is TRBJ1-5, the V gene TRBV7-2; no clear D. This CDR3 is 15 amino acids long. V lost 6 bases to trimming and J lost 0 bases, with 12 bases between them. CDR1 and CDR2 from the germline V gene are SGHTA and FQGNSA. This chain's CDR3 is CASSPSGYSNQPQHF. CDR3 coding DNA: TGTGCCAGCAGTCCTTCGGGGTATAGCAATCAGCCCCAGCATTTT.

The chain combines TRBV7-8 with TRBJ2-7; D is perhaps TRBD1 (6 bases). The V gene lost 4 bases and the J gene lost 3 bases, with 16 bases spanning the gap. This CDR3 spans 15 amino acids. Germline V gives CDR1 SGHVS, CDR2 FQNEAQ. CDR3 residues: CASSSYAGAYYEQYF. The CDR3 DNA follows: TGTGCCAGCAGCTCCTATGCAGGGGCTTACTACGAGCAGTACTTC. Combining the CDR3 with reference TRBV7-8 and TRBJ2-7 gives the whole variable domain GAGVSQSPRYKVAKRGQDVALRCDPISGHVSLFWYQQALGQGPEFLTYFQNEAQLDKSGLPSDRFFAERPEGSVSTLKIQRTQQEDSAVYLCASSSYAGAYYEQYFGPGTRLTVT.

V usage is TRBV30 and J usage is TRBJ1-6, with D hard to call. Trimming took off 5 bases at V and 0 bases at J, with 8 bases between the two ends. The CDR3 length is 14 residues. Germline lookup yields CDR1 GTSNPN and CDR2 SVGIG (reference sequence). For the CDR3, the DNA is TGTGCCTGGCACGCGGGCTCCTATAATTCACCCCTCCACTTT. Translated: CAWHAGSYNSPLHF.

The chain has TRBV5-1 and TRBJ1-1; 8 nucleotides align to TRBD1. Germline trimming cut 4 bases from V and 6 bases from J; bases unmatched to any gene: 11. This CDR3 is built from 15 residues. From germline, CDR1 is SGHRS and CDR2 YFSETQ. CDR3 coding DNA: TGCGCCAGCAGCAACGATCTGACACAGGGGGCTGAAGCTTTCTTT. This gives the protein CASSNDLTQGAEAFF.

The chain links TRBV6-5 to TRBJ1-1; TRBD1 is a possible D gene (5 bases). Per the germline V gene, CDR1 is MNHEY and CDR2 is SVGAGI. V dropped 5 bases and J dropped 3 bases, with 13 bases sitting between them. The CDR3 consists of 14 residues. The CDR3 loop reads CASSQGRSDTEAFF. The CDR3, as DNA: TGTGCCAGCAGTCAGGGTAGAAGCGACACTGAAGCTTTCTTT.